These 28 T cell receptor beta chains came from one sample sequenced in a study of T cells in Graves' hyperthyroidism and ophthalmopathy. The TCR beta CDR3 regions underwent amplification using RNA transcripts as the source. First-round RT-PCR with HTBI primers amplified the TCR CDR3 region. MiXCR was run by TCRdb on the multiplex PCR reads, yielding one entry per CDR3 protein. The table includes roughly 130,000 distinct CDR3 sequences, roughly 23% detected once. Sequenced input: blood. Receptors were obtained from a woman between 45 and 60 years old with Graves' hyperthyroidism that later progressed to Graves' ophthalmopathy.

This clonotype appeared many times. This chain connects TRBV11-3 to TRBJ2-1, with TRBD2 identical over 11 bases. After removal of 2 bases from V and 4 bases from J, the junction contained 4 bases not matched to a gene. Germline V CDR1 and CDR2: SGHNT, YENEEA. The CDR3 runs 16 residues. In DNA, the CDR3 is TGTGCCAGCAGCTTAAAGGGGACTAGCGGATACAATGAGCAGTTCTTC. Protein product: CASSLKGTSGYNEQFF.

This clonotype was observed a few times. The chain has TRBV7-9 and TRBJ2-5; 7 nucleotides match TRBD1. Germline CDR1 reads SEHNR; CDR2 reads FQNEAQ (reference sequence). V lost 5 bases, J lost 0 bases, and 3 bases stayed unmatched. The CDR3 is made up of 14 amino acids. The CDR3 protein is CASSADRYQETQYF. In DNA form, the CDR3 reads TGTGCCAGCAGCGCGGACAGGTACCAAGAGACCCAGTACTTC.

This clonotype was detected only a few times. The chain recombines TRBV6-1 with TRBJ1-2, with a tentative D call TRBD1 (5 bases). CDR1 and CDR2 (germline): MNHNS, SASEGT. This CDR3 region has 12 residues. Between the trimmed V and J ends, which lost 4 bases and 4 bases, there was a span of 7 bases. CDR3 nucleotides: TGTGCCAGCAGTGTACAGGCCTATGGCTACACCTTC. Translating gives CASSVQAYGYTF.

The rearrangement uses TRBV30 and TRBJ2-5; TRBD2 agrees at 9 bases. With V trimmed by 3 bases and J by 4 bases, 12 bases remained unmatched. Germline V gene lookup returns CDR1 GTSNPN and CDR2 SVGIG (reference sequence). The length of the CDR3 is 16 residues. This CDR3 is CAWRHLAGGPRETQYF. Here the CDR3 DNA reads TGTGCCTGGAGACATCTTGCGGGAGGGCCGCGAGAGACCCAGTACTTC.

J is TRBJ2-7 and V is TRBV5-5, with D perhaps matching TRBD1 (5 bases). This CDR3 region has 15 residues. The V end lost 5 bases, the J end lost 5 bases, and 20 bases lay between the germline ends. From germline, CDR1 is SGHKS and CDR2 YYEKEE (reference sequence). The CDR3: CASSETGYMTDEQYF. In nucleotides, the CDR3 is TGTGCCAGCAGTGAAACAGGCTACATGACGGACGAGCAGTACTTC. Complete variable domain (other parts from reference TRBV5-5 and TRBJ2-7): DAGVTQSPTHLIKTRGQQVTLRCSPISGHKSVSWYQQVLGQGPQFIFQYYEKEERGRGNFPDRFSARQFPNYSSELNVNALLLGDSALYLCASSETGYMTDEQYFGPGTRLTVT.

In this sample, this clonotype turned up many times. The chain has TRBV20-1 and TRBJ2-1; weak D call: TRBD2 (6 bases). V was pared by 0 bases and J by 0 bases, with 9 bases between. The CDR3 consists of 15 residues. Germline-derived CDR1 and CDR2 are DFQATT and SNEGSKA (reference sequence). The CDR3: CSARDGRFSYNEQFF. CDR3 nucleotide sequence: TGCAGTGCTAGAGATGGGAGGTTCTCCTACAATGAGCAGTTCTTC.

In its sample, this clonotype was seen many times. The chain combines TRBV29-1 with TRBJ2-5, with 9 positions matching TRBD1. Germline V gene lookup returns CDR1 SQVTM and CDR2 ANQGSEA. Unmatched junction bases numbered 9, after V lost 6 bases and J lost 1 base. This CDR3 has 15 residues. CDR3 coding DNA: TGCAGCGTGGGGGGACAGGGTGTAGGCCAAGAGACCCAGTACTTC. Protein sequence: CSVGGQGVGQETQYF.

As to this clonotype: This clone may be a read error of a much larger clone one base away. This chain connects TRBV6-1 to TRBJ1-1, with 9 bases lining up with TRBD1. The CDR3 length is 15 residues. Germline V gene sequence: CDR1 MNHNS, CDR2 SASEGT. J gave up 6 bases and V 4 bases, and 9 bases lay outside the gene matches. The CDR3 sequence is CASSATGGSGAEAFF. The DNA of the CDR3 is TGTGCCAGCAGTGCGACAGGGGGGTCTGGGGCTGAAGCTTTCTTT.

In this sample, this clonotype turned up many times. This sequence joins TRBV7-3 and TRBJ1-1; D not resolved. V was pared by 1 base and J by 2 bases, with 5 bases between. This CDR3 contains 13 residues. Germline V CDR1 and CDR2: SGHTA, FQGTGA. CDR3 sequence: CASSLSVNTEAFF. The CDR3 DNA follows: TGTGCCAGCAGCTTAAGCGTAAACACTGAAGCTTTCTTT. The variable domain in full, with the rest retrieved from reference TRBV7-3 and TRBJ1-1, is GAGVSQTPSNKVTEKGKYVELRCDPISGHTALYWYRQSLGQGPEFLIYFQGTGAADDSGLPNDRFFAVRPEGSVSTLKIQRTERGDSAVYLCASSLSVNTEAFFGQGTRLTVV.

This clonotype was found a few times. The CDR3 here is CASSFMRQTRNTIYF. CDR3 in DNA: TGTGCCAGCAGTTTCATGAGACAAACTCGAAACACCATATATTTT. The chain couples TRBV28 to TRBJ1-3; the D is unclear. The CDR3 runs 15 residues. V dropped 3 bases and J dropped 5 bases, with 14 bases sitting between them. Germline CDR1 reads MDHEN; CDR2 reads SYDVKM.

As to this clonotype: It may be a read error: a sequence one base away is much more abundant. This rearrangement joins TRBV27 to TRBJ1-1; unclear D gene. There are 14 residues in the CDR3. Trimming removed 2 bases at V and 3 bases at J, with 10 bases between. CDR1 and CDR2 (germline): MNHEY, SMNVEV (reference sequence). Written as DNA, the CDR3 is TGTGCCAGCAGTTTACTGGGGTGGGACACTGAAGCTTTCTTT. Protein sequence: CASSLLGWDTEAFF.

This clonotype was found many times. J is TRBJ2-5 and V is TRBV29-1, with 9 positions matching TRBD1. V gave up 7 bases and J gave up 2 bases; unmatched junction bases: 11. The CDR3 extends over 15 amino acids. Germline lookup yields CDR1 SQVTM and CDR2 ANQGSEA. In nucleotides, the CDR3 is TGCAGCGCCGTAACAGGGGGCGCAAGGCAAGAGACCCAGTACTTC. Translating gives CSAVTGGARQETQYF.

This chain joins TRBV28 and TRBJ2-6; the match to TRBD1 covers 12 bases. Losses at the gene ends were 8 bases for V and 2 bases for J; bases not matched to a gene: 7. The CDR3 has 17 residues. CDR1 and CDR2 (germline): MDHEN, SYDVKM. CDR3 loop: CASASGQGATGANVLTF. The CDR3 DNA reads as TGTGCCAGCGCATCGGGACAGGGGGCAACTGGGGCCAACGTCCTGACTTTC.

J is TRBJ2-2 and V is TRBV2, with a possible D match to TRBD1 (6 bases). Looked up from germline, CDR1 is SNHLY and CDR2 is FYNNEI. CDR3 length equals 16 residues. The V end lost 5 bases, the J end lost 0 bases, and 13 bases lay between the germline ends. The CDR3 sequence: CASSPETGSNTGELFF. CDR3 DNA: TGTGCCAGCAGTCCCGAGACAGGCTCGAACACCGGGGAGCTGTTTTTT. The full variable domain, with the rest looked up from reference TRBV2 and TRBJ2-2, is EPEVTQTPSHQVTQMGQEVILRCVPISNHLYFYWYRQILGQKVEFLVSFYNNEISEKSEIFDDQFSVERPDGSNFTLKIRSTKLEDSAMYFCASSPETGSNTGELFFGEGSRLTVL.

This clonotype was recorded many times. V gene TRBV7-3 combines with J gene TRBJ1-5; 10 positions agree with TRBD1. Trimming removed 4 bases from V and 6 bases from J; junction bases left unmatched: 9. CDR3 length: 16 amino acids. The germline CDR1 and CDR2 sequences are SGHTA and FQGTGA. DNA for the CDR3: TGTGCCAGCAGCTCCCTGACAGGGGGCGAGCGTCAGCCCCAGCATTTT. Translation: CASSSLTGGERQPQHF.

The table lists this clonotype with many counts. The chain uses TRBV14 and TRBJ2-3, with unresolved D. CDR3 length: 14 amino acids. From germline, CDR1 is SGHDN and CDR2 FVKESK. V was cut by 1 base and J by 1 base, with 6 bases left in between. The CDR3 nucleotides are TGTGCCAGCAGCCAAGCGTGGCGCACAGATACGCAGTATTTT. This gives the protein CASSQAWRTDTQYF.

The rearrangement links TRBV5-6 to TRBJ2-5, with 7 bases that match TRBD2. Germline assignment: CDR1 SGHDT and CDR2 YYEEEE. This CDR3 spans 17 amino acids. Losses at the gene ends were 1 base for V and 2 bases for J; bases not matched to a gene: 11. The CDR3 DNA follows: TGTGCCAGCAGCTTGTATCGGGCGGGAGTCGGACAAGAGACCCAGTACTTC. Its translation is CASSLYRAGVGQETQYF. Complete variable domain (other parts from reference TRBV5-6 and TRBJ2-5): DAGVTQSPTHLIKTRGQQVTLRCSPKSGHDTVSWYQQALGQGPQFIFQYYEEEERQRGNFPDRFSGHQFPNYSSELNVNALLLGDSALYLCASSLYRAGVGQETQYFGPGTRLLVL.

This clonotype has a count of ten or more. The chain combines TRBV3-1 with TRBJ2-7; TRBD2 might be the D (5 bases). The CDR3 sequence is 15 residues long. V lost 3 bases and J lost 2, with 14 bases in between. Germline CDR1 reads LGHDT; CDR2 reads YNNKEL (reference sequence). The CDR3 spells CASSQAGGFAYEQYF. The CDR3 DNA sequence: TGTGCCAGCAGCCAGGCGGGTGGCTTCGCCTACGAGCAGTACTTC.

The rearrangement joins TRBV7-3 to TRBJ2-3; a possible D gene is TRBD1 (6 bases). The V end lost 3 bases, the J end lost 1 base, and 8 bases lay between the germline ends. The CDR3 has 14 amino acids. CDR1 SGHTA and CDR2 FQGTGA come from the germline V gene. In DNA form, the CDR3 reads TGTGCCAGCAGCTTGGACAGTGGCACAGATACGCAGTATTTT. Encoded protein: CASSLDSGTDTQYF.

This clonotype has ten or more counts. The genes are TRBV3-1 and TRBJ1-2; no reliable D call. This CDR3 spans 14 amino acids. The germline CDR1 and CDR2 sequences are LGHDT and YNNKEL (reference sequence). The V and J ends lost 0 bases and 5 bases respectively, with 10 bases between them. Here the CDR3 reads CASSQDSVTYGYTF. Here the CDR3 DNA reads TGTGCCAGCAGCCAAGATTCTGTGACATATGGCTACACCTTC.

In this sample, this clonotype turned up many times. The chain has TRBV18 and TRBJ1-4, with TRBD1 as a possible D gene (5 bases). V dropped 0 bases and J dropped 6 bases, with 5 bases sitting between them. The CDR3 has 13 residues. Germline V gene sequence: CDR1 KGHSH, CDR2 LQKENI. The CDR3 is CASSPPGDEKLFF. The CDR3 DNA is TGTGCCAGCTCACCACCAGGGGATGAAAAACTGTTTTTT.

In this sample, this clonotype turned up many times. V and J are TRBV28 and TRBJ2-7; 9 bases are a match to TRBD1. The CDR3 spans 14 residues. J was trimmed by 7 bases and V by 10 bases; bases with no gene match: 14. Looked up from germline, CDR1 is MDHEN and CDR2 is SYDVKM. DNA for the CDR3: TGTGCCACCGACCGGGACAGGGCAGGGAGGGAGCAGTACTTC. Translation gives CATDRDRAGREQYF.

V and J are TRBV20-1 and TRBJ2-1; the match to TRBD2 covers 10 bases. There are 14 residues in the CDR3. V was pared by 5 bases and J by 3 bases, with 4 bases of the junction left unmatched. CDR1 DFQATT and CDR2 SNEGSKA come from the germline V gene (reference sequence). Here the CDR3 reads CSALAGEGYNEQFF. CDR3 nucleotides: TGCAGTGCTCTAGCGGGAGAAGGCTACAATGAGCAGTTCTTC.

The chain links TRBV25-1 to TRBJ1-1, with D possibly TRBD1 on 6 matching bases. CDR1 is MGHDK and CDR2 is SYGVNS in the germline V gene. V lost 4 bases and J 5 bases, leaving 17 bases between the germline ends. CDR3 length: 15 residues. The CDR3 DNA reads TGTGCCAGCAGTGCTTATGGACAGTCCAGAACTGAAGCTTTCTTT. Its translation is CASSAYGQSRTEAFF.

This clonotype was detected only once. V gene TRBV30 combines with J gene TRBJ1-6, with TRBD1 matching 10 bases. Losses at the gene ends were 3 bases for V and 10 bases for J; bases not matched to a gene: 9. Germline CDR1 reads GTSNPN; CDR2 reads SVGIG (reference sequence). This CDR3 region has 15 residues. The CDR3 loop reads CAWSGTGVWGSPLHF. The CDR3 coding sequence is TGTGCCTGGAGCGGGACAGGGGTTTGGGGCTCACCCCTCCACTTT.

Written as DNA, the CDR3 is TGTGCCAGCAGCGCCGATAGCGGGAGGGCGGGGGAGCAGTACTTC. It codes for CASSADSGRAGEQYF. V gene TRBV9 combines with J gene TRBJ2-7; 11 positions match TRBD2. Germline V gives CDR1 SGDLS, CDR2 YYNGEE. V shed 3 bases, J shed 7 bases, and the junction held 9 bases outside the gene matches. This CDR3 is 15 amino acids long.

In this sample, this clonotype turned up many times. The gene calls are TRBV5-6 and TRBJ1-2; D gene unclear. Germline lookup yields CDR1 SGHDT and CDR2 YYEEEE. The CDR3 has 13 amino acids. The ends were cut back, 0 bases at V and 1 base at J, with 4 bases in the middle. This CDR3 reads CASSLEVNYGYTF. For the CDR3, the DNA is TGTGCCAGCAGCTTGGAGGTTAACTATGGCTACACCTTC. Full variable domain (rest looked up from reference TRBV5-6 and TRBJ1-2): DAGVTQSPTHLIKTRGQQVTLRCSPKSGHDTVSWYQQALGQGPQFIFQYYEEEERQRGNFPDRFSGHQFPNYSSELNVNALLLGDSALYLCASSLEVNYGYTFGSGTRLTVV.

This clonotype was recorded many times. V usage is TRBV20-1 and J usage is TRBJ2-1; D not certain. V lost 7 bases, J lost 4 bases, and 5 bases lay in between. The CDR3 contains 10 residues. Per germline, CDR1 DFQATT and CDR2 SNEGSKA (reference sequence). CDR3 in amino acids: CSVAYNEQFF. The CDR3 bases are TGCAGTGTTGCGTACAATGAGCAGTTCTTC.